The next 17 T cell receptor beta chains were all read from a single sample in a study of regulatory T cells in long-lasting Graves disease (dated by TCRdb to the early 2020s). The library came from multiplex PCR. Reads for this sample came from an Illumina HiSeq 4000. To build TCR beta libraries, CDR3 regions were amplified by Arm-PCR using iRepertoire HTBI primers. TCRdb cleaned the public reads at Q25 with fastp, built clones with MiXCR and kept in-frame beta chains. Identical CDR3 proteins give one entry, which carries the most common genes and DNA. This sample holds 600,000 to 800,000 distinct CDR3 sequences; 25% to 35% were observed only once. Of the sample, under 55% is held by the ten largest clones. The time point tag for this specimen amounts to: persistent/refractory GD, antithyroid drugs over 5 years with positive TRAb. For both TCR sequencing and RNA sequencing, RNA was extracted from PBMCs in TRIzol.

The sequences come from peripheral blood mononuclear cells (PBMCs), collected when the disease was refractory, from a patient treated with antithyroid drugs. These receptors originate from a female donor with Graves disease.

This clonotype occurred once. V and J are TRBV25-1 and TRBJ1-2, with D possibly TRBD1 on 5 matching bases. V was trimmed by 2 bases and J by 1 base, leaving 11 bases between them. CDR3 length: 15 residues. The germline CDR1 and CDR2 sequences are MGHDK and SYGVNS. The CDR3 region has the DNA TGTGCCAGCAGTGAAACGACAGTTTTTAACTATGGCTACACCTTC. It yields the protein CASSETTVFNYGYTF.

This clonotype has just a few counts. The chain employs TRBV24-1 and TRBJ2-2; the match to TRBD1 covers 7 bases. V lost 3 bases, J lost 3 bases, and 0 bases stayed unmatched. The CDR3 has 14 amino acids. Germline V gene data show CDR1 as KGHDR and CDR2 as SFDVKD. This CDR3 is CATSDDRDTGELFF. The CDR3 bases are TGTGCCACCAGTGATGACAGGGACACCGGGGAGCTGTTTTTT.

The genes are TRBV4-2 and TRBJ1-2; TRBD1 matches at 8 bases. V gave up 0 bases and J gave up 2 bases; unmatched junction bases: 2. CDR3 size: 15 residues. CDR1 is LGHNA, CDR2 YNFKEQ, per germline. The CDR3 protein is CASSQDWTGNYGYTF. The CDR3 nucleotides are TGTGCCAGCAGCCAAGATTGGACAGGGAACTATGGCTACACCTTC.

This clonotype was seen a handful of times. V and J are TRBV11-2 and TRBJ1-1; 7 bases align to TRBD1. Germline V gives CDR1 SGHAT, CDR2 FQNNGV. This CDR3 has 15 amino acids. V trimming: 7 bases; J trimming: 5 bases; junction bases outside the gene matches: 13. Here the CDR3 DNA reads TGTGCCAGCACCAACACGAAGGGGGCAGGGACTGAAGCTTTCTTT. Its translation: CASTNTKGAGTEAFF.

This clonotype was observed many times. This sequence joins TRBV2 and TRBJ1-1; a weak D match, TRBD1 (5 bases). The V gene lost 6 bases and the J gene lost 3 bases, with 17 bases spanning the gap. The CDR3 runs to 15 residues. Germline-derived CDR1 and CDR2 are SNHLY and FYNNEI. The DNA of the CDR3 is TGTGCCAGCAGCGGAGGCCTCCTGACAGACACTGAAGCTTTCTTT. Translation: CASSGGLLTDTEAFF.

This rearrangement joins TRBV19 to TRBJ2-7; D is unclear. Germline V gene data show CDR1 as LNHDA and CDR2 as SQIVND (reference sequence). CDR3 size: 14 residues. Trimming pared 5 bases from V and 2 bases from J, leaving 13 bases between. The CDR3 is CASSRQNPPYEQYF. CDR3 nucleotides: TGTGCCAGTAGTCGGCAGAACCCTCCCTACGAGCAGTACTTC.

This clonotype was found many times. This rearrangement joins TRBV2 to TRBJ1-2; no clear D gene. V was cut by 6 bases and J by 4 bases, with 15 bases left in between. The CDR3 has 14 residues. From germline, CDR1 is SNHLY and CDR2 FYNNEI. CDR3 in amino acids: CASSAPMVRYGYTF. CDR3 DNA sequence: TGTGCCAGCAGCGCCCCTATGGTTCGCTATGGCTACACCTTC.

This rearrangement joins TRBV20-1 to TRBJ1-1; weak D call: TRBD1 (5 bases). CDR3 length: 13 residues. The germline V and J ends were trimmed by 5 bases and 4 bases, with 14 bases remaining between them. CDR1 is DFQATT, CDR2 SNEGSKA, per germline (reference sequence). The CDR3, as DNA: TGCAGTGCTGACGACAGTGTCGCCACTGAAGCTTTCTTT. Amino acids: CSADDSVATEAFF.

This clonotype was detected only a few times. V usage is TRBV12-5 and J usage is TRBJ1-1, with 11 bases matching TRBD1. The CDR3 contains 17 residues. CDR1 is LGHNT, CDR2 FRNRAP, per germline. Losses at the gene ends were 5 bases for V and 5 bases for J; bases not matched to a gene: 13. The CDR3 DNA sequence: TGTGCTAGTGGTGGAATACCGGGACAGGGGGAGGGAACTGAAGCTTTCTTT. This encodes CASGGIPGQGEGTEAFF. The full variable domain, its missing parts supplied by reference TRBV12-5 and TRBJ1-1, is DARVTQTPRHKVTEMGQEVTMRCQPILGHNTVFWYRQTMMQGLELLAYFRNRAPLDDSGMPKDRFSAEMPDATLATLKIQPSEPRDSAVYFCASGGIPGQGEGTEAFFGQGTRLTVV.

V is TRBV6-5 and J is TRBJ2-7; D unresolved. Between the trimmed V and J ends, which lost 2 bases and 5 bases, there was a span of 16 bases. The CDR3 is 15 amino acids. In germline, CDR1 is MNHEY, CDR2 SVGAGI. The DNA of the CDR3 is TGTGCCAGCAGTTACACGAATCCAAGGAGCCACGAGCAGTACTTC. Amino acids: CASSYTNPRSHEQYF.

This clonotype was seen more than once but under ten times. This chain connects TRBV12-3 or TRBV12-4 to TRBJ2-7; D unclear. The ends were cut back, 1 base at V and 6 bases at J, with 7 bases in the middle. The CDR3 consists of 12 residues. The CDR3 region is CASSLGPGEQYF. CDR3 DNA: TGTGCCAGCAGTTTAGGTCCGGGCGAGCAGTACTTC.

The rearrangement uses TRBV6-1 and TRBJ1-1; D may be TRBD1 (6 bases). The CDR3 runs to 15 residues. Germline loops: CDR1 MNHNS, CDR2 SASEGT. V was pared by 4 bases and J by 7 bases, with 19 bases between. CDR3 protein: CASSAQTGSGVEAFF. In DNA, the CDR3 is TGTGCCAGCAGTGCTCAAACAGGGAGCGGGGTTGAAGCTTTCTTT.

This chain links TRBV5-1 with TRBJ1-2; tentative D call: TRBD1 (6 bases). The CDR3 extends over 15 amino acids. V was clipped by 4 bases and J by 1 base, with 14 bases between them. Germline-derived CDR1 and CDR2 are SGHRS and YFSETQ. Here the CDR3 DNA reads TGCGCCAGCAGCCGCATGACAGGAGTTAACTATGGCTACACCTTC. Translated: CASSRMTGVNYGYTF. Full variable domain (outside the CDR3, taken from reference TRBV5-1 and TRBJ1-2): KAGVTQTPRYLIKTRGQQVTLSCSPISGHRSVSWYQQTPGQGLQFLFEYFSETQRNKGNFPGRFSGRQFSNSRSEMNVSTLELGDSALYLCASSRMTGVNYGYTFGSGTRLTVV.

This clonotype was recorded at least ten times. DNA of the CDR3: TGTGCCAGCAGTCCAGGCGGGGCTAGCGGGAGGTACGAGCAGTACTTC. As protein: CASSPGGASGRYEQYF. This chain links TRBV6-1 with TRBJ2-7; TRBD2 matches 11 bases. Germline CDR1 MNHNS, CDR2 SASEGT. V gave up 5 bases and J gave up 4 bases; unmatched junction bases: 10. The CDR3 length is 16 residues.

In its sample, this clonotype was seen a few times. The chain joins TRBV6-5 to TRBJ2-7; D ambiguous. The V gene lost 6 bases and the J gene lost 3 bases, with 9 bases spanning the gap. Germline V gene lookup returns CDR1 MNHEY and CDR2 SVGAGI. The CDR3 extends over 12 amino acids. The chain's CDR3 is CASRYQNYEQYF. The CDR3 DNA is TGTGCCAGCAGGTACCAAAACTACGAGCAGTACTTC.

This clonotype was observed at least ten times. The chain carries TRBV6-1 and TRBJ2-5; D is unclear. The CDR3 runs 13 residues. CDR1 is MNHNS, CDR2 SASEGT, per germline. The V gene lost 3 bases and the J gene lost 5 bases, with 10 bases spanning the gap. The CDR3 sequence: CASSELMRETQYF. The CDR3 DNA is TGTGCCAGCAGTGAGCTGATGCGGGAGACCCAGTACTTC.

This clonotype showed up many times. CDR3 in amino acids: CASSYPGQGVETQYF. The CDR3, as DNA: TGTGCCAGCAGTTACCCCGGACAGGGGGTAGAGACCCAGTACTTC. This sequence joins TRBV6-9 and TRBJ2-5, with 10 bases fitting TRBD1. J was trimmed by 4 bases and V by 3 bases; bases with no gene match: 5. The CDR3 length is 15 residues. Germline CDR1 and CDR2: MNHGY and SVAAGI.